The 21 T cell receptor beta chains below come from one sample, sequenced in a study of blood T cells in healthy people across ages (dated by TCRdb to between 2014 and 2017). The library was produced with 5' RACE. The sequencer was an Illumina HiSeq 2500. The second PCR ran for roughly 7 to 12 cycles and used a J-beta primer mix along with a sample-barcoded 5' primer. TCRdb reprocessing: public reads trimmed at Q25 with fastp, clones called with MiXCR, in-frame beta chains kept. Rows merge per CDR3 protein into single entries with the most common DNA and genes. For this sample the table gives 650,000 to 800,000 distinct CDR3 sequences, of which around two fifths were detected only once. The ten largest clones take up about 19% of the sample. Material for sequencing was blood. The receptors stem from a man in his sixties in good health.

V is TRBV5-6 and J is TRBJ2-3, with D hard to call. Deletions cut 3 bases from V and 2 bases from J, with 10 bases between. The CDR3 runs to 14 residues. The germline CDR1 and CDR2 sequences are SGHDT and YYEEEE. The CDR3 protein is CASSSTGLTDTQYF. The CDR3 DNA sequence: TGTGCCAGCAGCTCTACGGGCCTCACAGATACGCAGTATTTT.

This clonotype was counted between two and nine times. The chain joins TRBV7-9 to TRBJ2-1; 8 bases are shared with TRBD1. V gave up 5 bases and J gave up 7 bases; unmatched junction bases: 10. The CDR3 spans 15 residues. Per the germline V gene, CDR1 is SEHNR and CDR2 is FQNEAQ (reference sequence). The CDR3 spells CASSILQGVLNEQFF. In DNA form, the CDR3 reads TGTGCCAGCAGCATATTACAGGGGGTTCTAAATGAGCAGTTCTTC.

The chain couples TRBV18 to TRBJ1-2, with D unclear. From germline, CDR1 is KGHSH and CDR2 LQKENI. The V end was cut by 1 base, the J end by 5 bases, with 11 bases between. The CDR3 has 14 amino acids. The CDR3 spells CASSPLEMGYGYTF. The CDR3 bases are TGTGCCAGCTCACCACTAGAAATGGGGTATGGCTACACCTTC.

The J gene is TRBJ2-3, the V gene TRBV7-2; perhaps TRBD2 as D (6 bases). The germline CDR1 and CDR2 sequences are SGHTA and FQGNSA. The CDR3 consists of 13 residues. The ends were cut back, 3 bases at V and 11 bases at J, with 15 bases in the middle. For the CDR3, the DNA is TGTGCCAGCAGCTTTGAGTCGGTCGGGGGGCAGTATTTT. This sequence encodes CASSFESVGGQYF.

The gene calls are TRBV20-1 and TRBJ2-7; D uncertain. Trimming cost V 5 bases and J 7 bases, with 15 bases left between them. Germline CDR1 and CDR2: DFQATT and SNEGSKA (reference sequence). This CDR3 spans 12 amino acids. The CDR3 region is CSALPQLNEQYF. The CDR3 DNA is TGCAGTGCTCTTCCCCAACTTAATGAGCAGTACTTC.

This clonotype appeared a few times. The chain carries TRBV4-2 and TRBJ2-7; D possibly corresponds to TRBD2 (5 bases). Trimming stripped 4 bases from V and 6 bases from J, with 7 bases between. This CDR3 is built from 11 residues. Per the germline V gene, CDR1 is LGHNA and CDR2 is YNFKEQ. The CDR3 region is CASSRGSEQYF. Written as DNA, the CDR3 is TGTGCCAGCAGCCGAGGGAGCGAGCAGTACTTC.

V usage is TRBV13 and J usage is TRBJ1-1, with D uncertain. CDR1 and CDR2 from the germline V gene are PRHDT and FYEKMQ (reference sequence). With 4 bases removed from V and 0 bases from J, the gap between germline ends came to 12 bases. This CDR3 region has 15 residues. This CDR3 is CASSSGRRMNTEAFF. The CDR3 DNA reads TGTGCCAGCAGCTCTGGACGGAGAATGAACACTGAAGCTTTCTTT. Based on the CDR3 plus reference TRBV13 and TRBJ1-1, the full variable domain is AAGVIQSPRHLIKEKRETATLKCYPIPRHDTVYWYQQGPGQDPQFLISFYEKMQSDKGSIPDRFSAQQFSDYHSELNMSSLELGDSALYFCASSSGRRMNTEAFFGQGTRLTVV.

Points on this clonotype: With a much larger clone just one base away, this may be a read error. This rearrangement joins TRBV7-3 to TRBJ2-4, with D possibly TRBD1 on 6 matching bases. The CDR3 totals 14 residues. Germline lookup yields CDR1 SGHTA and CDR2 FQGTGA. Trimming removed 2 bases from V and 13 bases from J, with 18 bases in between. The CDR3 region is CASSLGMGDNEQYF. In nucleotides, the CDR3 is TGTGCCAGCAGCTTAGGGATGGGGGACAATGAGCAGTACTTC.

This clonotype was seen only a few times. The chain uses TRBV5-6 and TRBJ2-5; 8 bases line up with TRBD1. Trimming at V came to 4 bases and at J to 2 bases, leaving 7 bases not matched to a gene. Germline CDR1 reads SGHDT; CDR2 reads YYEEEE. The CDR3 runs 15 residues. The CDR3 DNA follows: TGTGCCAGCAGCCCCAGGGGGGACAGGCAAGAGACCCAGTACTTC. Translation: CASSPRGDRQETQYF.

CDR3 DNA: TGTGCCAGCAGGACTACGGGGCACTACGAGCAGTACTTC. It yields the protein CASRTTGHYEQYF. The genes are TRBV7-3 and TRBJ2-7; D is perhaps TRBD1 or TRBD2 (5 bases each). The CDR3 is made up of 13 amino acids. Germline V gene data show CDR1 as SGHTA and CDR2 as FQGTGA. V shed 6 bases and J shed 3 bases, with 12 bases lying between them.

This clonotype is a singleton in its sample. V and J are TRBV15 and TRBJ1-6, with D perhaps TRBD1 (6 bases). The CDR3 totals 16 residues. V was pared by 1 base and J by 9 bases, with 16 bases between. Germline CDR1 and CDR2: LNHNV and YYDKDF (reference sequence). The chain's CDR3 is CATSRGPTEGGSPLHF. CDR3 bases: TGTGCCACCAGCAGAGGCCCGACAGAGGGGGGTTCACCCCTCCACTTT.

This clonotype was recorded a few times. The chain recombines TRBV20-1 with TRBJ2-4; 10 positions match TRBD1. Germline CDR1 DFQATT, CDR2 SNEGSKA (reference sequence). V gave up 5 bases and J gave up 0 bases; unmatched junction bases: 4. The CDR3 spans 15 residues. DNA for the CDR3: TGCAGTGCTTTAGACAGGGGGCGAGCCAAAAACATTCAGTACTTC. It is translated as CSALDRGRAKNIQYF.

The gene calls are TRBV4-1 and TRBJ2-3; no reliable D call. The CDR3 has 15 amino acids. Germline V gives CDR1 MGHRA, CDR2 YSYEKL. The V end lost 1 base, the J end lost 5 bases, and 13 bases lay between the germline ends. CDR3 region: CASSQGLSTGDTQYF. As DNA, the CDR3 is TGCGCCAGCAGCCAAGGCCTTTCTACCGGAGATACGCAGTATTTT.

The J gene is TRBJ2-7, the V gene TRBV20-1, with TRBD2 as a possible D gene (5 bases). The CDR3 is made up of 11 amino acids. From germline, CDR1 is DFQATT and CDR2 SNEGSKA (reference sequence). Trimming stripped 3 bases from V and 5 bases from J, with 8 bases between. The CDR3 reads CSASAGHEQYF. CDR3 sequence (DNA): TGCAGTGCTAGTGCGGGCCACGAGCAGTACTTC.

CDR3 bases: TGTGCCAGCAGCTGTTCTGGCACAGATACGCAGTATTTT. Translation: CASSCSGTDTQYF. The chain employs TRBV9 and TRBJ2-3; D gene unclear. Germline V gives CDR1 SGDLS, CDR2 YYNGEE. V was clipped by 4 bases and J by 1 base, with 7 bases between them. The CDR3 extends over 13 amino acids.

This clonotype appeared once. At one boundary the junction diverges from the germline segment, which might be a read error. The J gene is TRBJ2-5, the V gene TRBV20-1; weak D call: TRBD2 (5 bases). Germline CDR1 and CDR2: DFQATT and SNEGSKA (reference sequence). The CDR3 totals 15 residues. CDR3 nucleotide sequence: TGCAGTGCTAGAGAGAGAGGGCTAGCTTGGGAGACCAAGTACTTC. Its protein is CSARERGLAWETKYF.

This clonotype occurred once. J is TRBJ1-2 and V is TRBV2; TRBD1 matches at 8 bases. CDR1 is SNHLY, CDR2 FYNNEI, per germline. The CDR3 is 14 amino acids. The V gene end was trimmed by 5 bases and the J gene end by 7 bases; junction bases not matched to a gene: 9. The CDR3 here is CASSFLQGASGYTF. DNA of the CDR3: TGTGCCAGCAGTTTCCTTCAGGGGGCGAGTGGCTACACCTTC.

The chain's CDR3 is CASSYSSRVVYSNQPQHF. The CDR3 DNA is TGTGCCAGCAGTTACTCTTCCAGGGTAGTTTATAGCAATCAGCCCCAGCATTTT. The chain employs TRBV6-5 and TRBJ1-5, with D perhaps matching TRBD1 (5 bases). The V end lost 0 bases, the J end lost 0 bases, and 15 bases lay between the germline ends. Looked up from germline, CDR1 is MNHEY and CDR2 is SVGAGI. There are 18 residues in the CDR3.

This clonotype showed up just a few times. The rearrangement uses TRBV10-1 and TRBJ1-2; unclear D gene. Germline CDR1 WNHNN, CDR2 SYGVQD (reference sequence). This CDR3 is built from 13 residues. The V end was cut by 0 bases, the J end by 6 bases, with 8 bases between. CDR3 nucleotides: TGCGCCAGCAGTGAGTCTTCCGGGAATGGCTACACCTTC. This translates into CASSESSGNGYTF.

V usage is TRBV9 and J usage is TRBJ2-3; D not certain. Looked up from germline, CDR1 is SGDLS and CDR2 is YYNGEE. V shed 4 bases and J shed 5 bases, with 11 bases lying between them. The CDR3 is 13 amino acids. CDR3 sequence: CASSPHGGDTQYF. The CDR3 DNA reads TGTGCCAGCAGCCCCCACGGCGGAGATACGCAGTATTTT.

In this sample, this clonotype turned up many times. This sequence joins TRBV27 and TRBJ2-7; D might be TRBD1 (6 bases). The CDR3 length is 15 residues. With 1 base removed from V and 2 bases from J, the gap between germline ends came to 12 bases. Germline V gene data show CDR1 as MNHEY and CDR2 as SMNVEV (reference sequence). CDR3 loop: CASSLFPGQAYEQYF. CDR3 DNA: TGTGCCAGCAGTTTATTCCCGGGACAAGCCTACGAGCAGTACTTC.